This T cell receptor beta chain was sequenced during a study of CD8 T cells in ankylosing spondylitis. Broader study findings: Those disease-linked clones were CD8+; they were also relatively rare in peripheral blood. It appeared that ankylosing spondylitis blood was characterized by a TCR beta motif of several highly homologous variants.

This clonotype was detected ten times or more. What it binds is unknown. The authors made TCR beta libraries by quantitative 5'-RACE with molecular barcodes. One entry per CDR3 protein, called by TCRdb with MiXCR from the 5' RACE reads. The sample carries 40,000 or so distinct CDR3 sequences, roughly 3.1% recorded once. Sequenced material: blood, either unsorted or a sorted T cell fraction (not recorded which). This receptor was identified in a male donor with ankylosing spondylitis or in good health (not recorded which).

CDR3 bases: TGTGCCAGCAGCGTAGACGGGGCCAGACTAGCGGGAGGCCCGCAGTATTTT. Residues: CASSVDGARLAGGPQYF. The rearrangement uses TRBV9 and TRBJ2-3; 13 bases match TRBD2. CDR3 length: 17 residues. V gave up 0 bases and J gave up 10 bases; unmatched junction bases: 11. Germline V lookup: CDR1 SGDLS, CDR2 YYNGEE.